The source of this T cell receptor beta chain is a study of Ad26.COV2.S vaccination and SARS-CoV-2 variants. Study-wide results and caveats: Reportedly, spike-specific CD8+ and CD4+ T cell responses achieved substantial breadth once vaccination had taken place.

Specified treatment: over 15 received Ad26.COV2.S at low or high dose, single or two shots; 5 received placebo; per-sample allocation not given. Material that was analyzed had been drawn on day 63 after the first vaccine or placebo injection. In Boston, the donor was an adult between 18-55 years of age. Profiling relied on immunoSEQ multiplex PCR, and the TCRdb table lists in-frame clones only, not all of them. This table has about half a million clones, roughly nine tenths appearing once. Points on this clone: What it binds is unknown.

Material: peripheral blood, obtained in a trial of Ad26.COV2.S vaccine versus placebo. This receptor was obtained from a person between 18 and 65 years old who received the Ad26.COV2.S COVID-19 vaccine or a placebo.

The CDR3 DNA reads TGTGCCTGGAGTGTAACAGATTACTATGGCTACACCTTC. Amino acid sequence: CAWSVTDYYGYTF. This chain uses TRBV30 with TRBJ1-2; the D is unclear. CDR3 size: 13 residues. V was pared by 0 bases and J by 3 bases, with 8 bases between. Germline V gene sequence: CDR1 GTSNPN, CDR2 SVGIG (reference sequence).